This TCR beta chain is drawn from a study of patients with pleural tuberculosis. The germline V and J ends were trimmed by 1 base and 7 bases, with 14 bases remaining between them. The CDR3 consists of 14 residues. The germline V gene encodes CDR1 SGHAT and CDR2 FQNNGV. TCRdb passed the reads through MiXCR, listing each CDR3 protein once. The data hold about 50,000 distinct CDR3 sequences, with about 7.3% observed a single time. With respect to this clonotype: It may be a read error: a sequence one base away is much more abundant.

V usage is TRBV11-2 and J usage is TRBJ2-7, with D possibly TRBD1 on 5 matching bases. The TCR comes from a human donor with pleural tuberculosis. CDR3 coding DNA: TGTGCCAGCAGCTTAGTCGACAGTCCTGAGGAGCAGTACTTC. Protein sequence: CASSLVDSPEEQYF.